Listed below are T cell receptor beta chains from one sample, sequenced in a study of blood T cell repertoires in COVID-19. The assay was immunoSEQ multiplex PCR, and TCRdb's table has in-frame clones only and misses some. The table records approximately 100,000 clones, roughly 84% of them present only once. The sample comprised peripheral blood. The receptors shown here come from a woman of 80 years or more with active or convalescent COVID-19. Both conserved end residues are part of each CDR3. The D gene is left open where the match is weak. Size tells how often a clone was seen (once, few, many) or the class of an expanded clone, and some rows leave it out.

-	TRBJ2-1	-	14	TRBV28	TGTGCCAGCAGCGTACCTGGACTCTACAATGAGCAGTTCTTC	CASSVPGLYNEQFF
-	TRBJ1-2	-	13	TRBV28	TGTGCCAGCAGAACTCAGGGGAGCTATGGCTACACCTTC	CASRTQGSYGYTF
-	TRBJ1-2	TRBD1	14	TRBV6-6	TGTGCCAGCAGTTCGGACAGGGGGCTGGGTGGCTACACCTTC	CASSSDRGLGGYTF
-	TRBJ2-5	TRBD2	14	TRBV18	TGTGCCAGCTCACCAGCGGGACTACAAGAGACCCAGTACTTC	CASSPAGLQETQYF
-	TRBJ2-3	TRBD2	17	TRBV20-1	TGCAGTGCTAGTAGGGCTAGCGGGAGGGCCGGCACAGATACGCAGTATTTT	CSASRASGRAGTDTQYF
-	TRBJ2-7	TRBD1	14	TRBV28	TGTGCCAGCAGTCCAGGACAGGGGTATAGGGAGCAGTACTTC	CASSPGQGYREQYF
-	TRBJ2-5	-	13	TRBV24-1	TGTGCCACCAGTGCGCAGGGTCGGGAGACCCAGTACTTC	CATSAQGRETQYF
-	TRBJ1-2	TRBD1	16	TRBV6-1	TGTGCCAGCAGTGAAGGCGGGACAGCGGCTAACTATGGCTACACCTTC	CASSEGGTAANYGYTF
-	TRBJ2-5	-	21	TRBV1	TGCACCAGCAGCCAAGATTGGGTCGCTCCCTTCGTAGCGCCAGTAAGGGAGACCCAGTACTTC	CTSSQDWVAPFVAPVRETQYF
-	TRBJ1-2	-	13	TRBV6-6	TGTGCCAGCAGTTTCCAGGGGAGCCGTGGCTACACCTTC	CASSFQGSRGYTF
-	TRBJ2-1	-	13	TRBV19	TGTGCCAGTAGTATAGGGTCCCTAGGCTGGCAGTTCTTC	CASSIGSLGWQFF
-	TRBJ2-7	TRBD1	16	TRBV15	TGTGCCACCAGCAGAGATAAGAGGACAGGGTCTCACGAGCAGTACTTC	CATSRDKRTGSHEQYF
-	TRBJ1-1	-	15	TRBV4-1	TGCGCCAGCAACCAAGTTCTGGGGCGGAACACTGAAGCTTTCTTT	CASNQVLGRNTEAFF
-	TRBJ1-6	-	11	TRBV10-1	TGCGCCCCCATCTATAATTCACCCCTCCACTTT	CAPIYNSPLHF
-	TRBJ2-2	-	14	TRBV28	TGTGCCAGCAGAGTCGGGACTCGCACCGGGGAGCTGTTTTTT	CASRVGTRTGELFF
-	TRBJ1-3	-	12	TRBV5-1	TGCGCCAGCAGGGGGGCGGGAAACACCATATATTTT	CASRGAGNTIYF
-	TRBJ1-5	TRBD1	14	TRBV6-4	TGTGCCAGCTGGTCGGGACAGCCCAATCAGCCCCAGCATTTT	CASWSGQPNQPQHF
once	TRBJ1-2	-	11	TRBV28	TGTGCCAGCAGCAGTACGGGGGGCTACACCTTC	CASSSTGGYTF
-	TRBJ2-2	-	12	TRBV10-3	TGTGCCATCAGGACGAGGGACGGGGAGCTGTTTTTT	CAIRTRDGELFF
-	TRBJ1-5	TRBD1	15	TRBV28	TGTGCCAGCAGTTTGGCCCGGGACAGACATCAGCCCCAGCATTTT	CASSLARDRHQPQHF
-	TRBJ2-7	-	15	TRBV4-2	TGTGCCAGCAGCCAAGATACAAGCGTGGTCTACGAGCAGTACTTC	CASSQDTSVVYEQYF
-	TRBJ2-7	TRBD2	15	TRBV6-6	TGTGCCAGCAGCCCCGGGACTAGCTTCATGTACGAGCAGTACTTC	CASSPGTSFMYEQYF
-	TRBJ2-5	-	14	TRBV7-9	TGTGCCAGCAGCTGGTGGCAGGGGCGTGAGACCCAGTACTTC	CASSWWQGRETQYF
-	TRBJ2-6	-	19	TRBV14	TGTGCCAGCAGCCGAGGTCTCGTGGGGGGTAGGTCTGGGGCCAACGTCCTGACTTTC	CASSRGLVGGRSGANVLTF
once	TRBJ2-7	-	11	TRBV2	TGTGCCAGCAGTATCCTTTACGAGCAGTACTTC	CASSILYEQYF
few	TRBJ2-2	-	12	TRBV6-5	TGTGCCACCGAATCGAGTACCGGGGAGCTGTTTTTT	CATESSTGELFF
-	TRBJ2-3	TRBD2	15	TRBV5-1	TGCGCCAGCAGCGAAGCGGGGGGCAGCACAGATACGCAGTATTTT	CASSEAGGSTDTQYF
few	TRBJ1-6	-	16	TRBV19	TGTGCCAGTAGGACACTCCGGGACACGAGGAATTCACCCCTCCACTTT	CASRTLRDTRNSPLHF
-	TRBJ2-1	TRBD2	15	TRBV7-3	TGTGCCAGCAGCTCGAGCGGGAGGGCCTACAATGAGCAGTTCTTC	CASSSSGRAYNEQFF
-	TRBJ2-7	-	15	TRBV19	TGTGCCAGTAGTATAGATTTGGGGACACGGTACGAGCAGTACTTC	CASSIDLGTRYEQYF
-	TRBJ2-7	-	14	TRBV3-1/TRBV3-2	TGTGCCAGCAGCCAAGATGCGATCCTCTACGAGCAGTACTTC	CASSQDAILYEQYF
-	TRBJ2-7	-	14	TRBV13	TGTGCCAGCAGCTTAGTCTGGCGGTACTACGAGCAGTACTTC	CASSLVWRYYEQYF
-	TRBJ2-5	-	14	TRBV6-1	TGTGCCAGCAGTGAACAGGGGGGCCAAGAGACCCAGTACTTC	CASSEQGGQETQYF
few	TRBJ1-1	TRBD1	15	TRBV19	TGTGCCAGTAGGGACAGGGGTATAGGGAACACTGAAGCTTTCTTT	CASRDRGIGNTEAFF
-	TRBJ1-4	TRBD1	16	TRBV28	TGTGCCAGCAGTTTATACACAGGGGCAACTAATGAAAAACTGTTTTTT	CASSLYTGATNEKLFF
-	TRBJ1-2	-	14	TRBV1	TGCACCAGCAGCCATTCAGGGTGTGTCTATGGCTACACCTTC	CTSSHSGCVYGYTF
-	TRBJ2-7	TRBD2	16	TRBV2	TGTGCCAGCGGCGGGAGGGCCGGTTCCGATTCCTACGAGCAGTACTTC	CASGGRAGSDSYEQYF
once	TRBJ2-1	TRBD2	16	TRBV5-5	TGTGCCAGCAGCCCAAAACTAGCGGAGTACTACAATGAGCAGTTCTTC	CASSPKLAEYYNEQFF
-	TRBJ1-2	-	13	TRBV6-5	TGTGCCAGCAGCCCCACAGTCAACTATGGCTACACCTTC	CASSPTVNYGYTF
-	TRBJ1-5	-	13	TRBV30	TGTGCCTGGAGCGGACAGTACAATCAGCCCCAGCATTTT	CAWSGQYNQPQHF
-	TRBJ1-5	TRBD1	18	TRBV7-2	TGTGCCAGCAGCCCACTAGTTACAGGGGGCGCCTTAAATCAGCCCCAGCATTTT	CASSPLVTGGALNQPQHF